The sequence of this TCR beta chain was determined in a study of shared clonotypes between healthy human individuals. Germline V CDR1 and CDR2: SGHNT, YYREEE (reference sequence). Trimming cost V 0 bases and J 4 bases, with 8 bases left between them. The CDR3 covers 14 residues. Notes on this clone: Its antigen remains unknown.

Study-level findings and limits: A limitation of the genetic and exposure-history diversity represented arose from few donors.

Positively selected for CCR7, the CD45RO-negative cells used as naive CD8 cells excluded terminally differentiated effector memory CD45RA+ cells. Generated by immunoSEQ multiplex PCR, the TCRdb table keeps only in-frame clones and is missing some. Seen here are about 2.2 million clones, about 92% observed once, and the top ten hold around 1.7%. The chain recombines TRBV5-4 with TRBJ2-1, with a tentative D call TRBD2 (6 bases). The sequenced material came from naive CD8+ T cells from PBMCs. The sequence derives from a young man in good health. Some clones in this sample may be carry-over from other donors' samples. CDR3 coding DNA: TGTGCCAGCAGCTTGGGGGACTTTTACAATGAGCAGTTCTTC. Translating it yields CASSLGDFYNEQFF.